Listed below are T cell receptor beta chains from one sample, sequenced in a study of cytomegalovirus exposure and HLA in healthy donors. Data came from immunoSEQ multiplex PCR; TCRdb stores just in-frame clones and leaves some out. The sample includes roughly 180,000 clones, around 80% seen only once; the top ten take about 1.9%. Specimen: PBMCs. These TCRs come from a woman younger than 30 in good health and CMV-seropositive. CDR3s leave out the opening cysteine and the closing phenylalanine or tryptophan. Each record gives: clone size, V gene, D gene, CDR3 protein. A D gene is named only where the DNA matches it firmly. Size is stated for part of the rows, as once, few or many counts, or as a class when the clone is expanded.

clone size: .
V gene: TRBV7-9
D gene: .
CDR3 protein: ASSLVGRGRHEQY

clone size: .
V gene: TRBV4-1
D gene: TRBD1
CDR3 protein: ASSPGQGSRGYT

clone size: .
V gene: TRBV19
D gene: TRBD2
CDR3 protein: ASRAGGAYEQY

clone size: .
V gene: TRBV9
D gene: TRBD1
CDR3 protein: ASSVRRLDRGDGYT

clone size: .
V gene: TRBV11-3
D gene: TRBD1
CDR3 protein: ASSLDQGATEAF

clone size: once
V gene: TRBV5-6
D gene: .
CDR3 protein: ASSLVPGAREQY

clone size: .
V gene: TRBV5-1
D gene: .
CDR3 protein: ASSLAGDGYT

clone size: .
V gene: TRBV28
D gene: .
CDR3 protein: ASRITGELF

clone size: .
V gene: TRBV5-6
D gene: TRBD1
CDR3 protein: ASSFTGGMDTQY

clone size: few
V gene: TRBV6-5
D gene: TRBD1
CDR3 protein: ASRIQGAESPLH

clone size: .
V gene: TRBV11-2
D gene: TRBD1
CDR3 protein: ASSYYRGQTPHEQY

clone size: .
V gene: TRBV5-1
D gene: .
CDR3 protein: ASRSLPDLSNYGYT

clone size: .
V gene: TRBV7-9
D gene: .
CDR3 protein: ASSPRGQETQY

clone size: .
V gene: TRBV6-5
D gene: TRBD1
CDR3 protein: ASSTDRALNTEAF

clone size: .
V gene: TRBV7-7
D gene: .
CDR3 protein: ASSLWGEGETQY

clone size: once
V gene: TRBV6-4
D gene: TRBD1
CDR3 protein: ASSESTGTTDTQY

clone size: few
V gene: TRBV6-4
D gene: TRBD2
CDR3 protein: ASSTSGGTDTQY

clone size: .
V gene: TRBV27
D gene: .
CDR3 protein: ASSVSGVEQY

clone size: few
V gene: TRBV11-2
D gene: .
CDR3 protein: ASSLARFSGNTIY

clone size: .
V gene: TRBV4-2
D gene: TRBD2
CDR3 protein: ASSQASGTSLYEQY

clone size: .
V gene: TRBV18
D gene: .
CDR3 protein: ASSPQGGSNQPQH

clone size: .
V gene: TRBV7-6
D gene: TRBD2
CDR3 protein: ASSWRGGRGGTQY

clone size: .
V gene: TRBV20-1
D gene: TRBD1
CDR3 protein: STGQQETQY

clone size: .
V gene: TRBV9
D gene: .
CDR3 protein: ASSVDPASDTQY

clone size: .
V gene: TRBV7-9
D gene: TRBD1
CDR3 protein: SSSFSSGTGLGANVLT

clone size: .
V gene: TRBV6-1
D gene: TRBD1
CDR3 protein: ASSLGTDKNIQY

clone size: .
V gene: TRBV6-1
D gene: TRBD1
CDR3 protein: ASSAGTGGAEAF

clone size: .
V gene: TRBV5-5
D gene: TRBD2
CDR3 protein: ASSLGLAGDSGTGELF

clone size: .
V gene: TRBV7-2
D gene: .
CDR3 protein: ASSFLDTEAF

clone size: .
V gene: TRBV7-8
D gene: .
CDR3 protein: ASSLDYGVPMNTEAF

clone size: .
V gene: TRBV28
D gene: TRBD2
CDR3 protein: ASSPFERGGGDTQY

clone size: .
V gene: TRBV6-4
D gene: .
CDR3 protein: ASSDEWNSPLH

clone size: .
V gene: TRBV19
D gene: TRBD1
CDR3 protein: ASSRLGGGYQETQY

clone size: .
V gene: TRBV19
D gene: .
CDR3 protein: ASSPTKNTEAF

clone size: .
V gene: TRBV9
D gene: .
CDR3 protein: ASSVEGTYNSPLH

clone size: .
V gene: TRBV2
D gene: TRBD1
CDR3 protein: ASDRQGRVGELF

clone size: .
V gene: TRBV6-5
D gene: TRBD1
CDR3 protein: ASSYFSGTGVFEQY

clone size: .
V gene: TRBV6-5
D gene: TRBD1
CDR3 protein: ASKLTTGGFNGYT

clone size: .
V gene: TRBV7-3
D gene: .
CDR3 protein: ASSPSGGDGYT

clone size: .
V gene: TRBV7-2
D gene: TRBD2
CDR3 protein: ASSLDSGGGEQF

clone size: .
V gene: TRBV18
D gene: .
CDR3 protein: ASSQRGPSPGTEAF

clone size: .
V gene: TRBV11-2
D gene: .
CDR3 protein: ASTLTDFNYGYT

clone size: .
V gene: TRBV6-5
D gene: .
CDR3 protein: ASSQFTRGETQY

clone size: .
V gene: TRBV4-3
D gene: .
CDR3 protein: ASSQEAWAPVTDTQY

clone size: .
V gene: TRBV7-9
D gene: .
CDR3 protein: ASSTGQTRGYT

clone size: .
V gene: TRBV27
D gene: .
CDR3 protein: ASSREQGYQPQH

clone size: .
V gene: TRBV7-2
D gene: .
CDR3 protein: ASSREDRGIQY

clone size: once
V gene: TRBV28
D gene: .
CDR3 protein: ASGLSNTGELF

clone size: .
V gene: TRBV28
D gene: TRBD1
CDR3 protein: ASSSWTGTNHGYT

clone size: .
V gene: TRBV10-3
D gene: TRBD2
CDR3 protein: AISESGGGADRQY

clone size: .
V gene: TRBV11-2
D gene: .
CDR3 protein: ASSLAGDTEAF

clone size: .
V gene: TRBV4-1
D gene: .
CDR3 protein: ASSQGVGGGSNTEAF

clone size: few
V gene: TRBV7-6
D gene: .
CDR3 protein: ASSPRRATEAF